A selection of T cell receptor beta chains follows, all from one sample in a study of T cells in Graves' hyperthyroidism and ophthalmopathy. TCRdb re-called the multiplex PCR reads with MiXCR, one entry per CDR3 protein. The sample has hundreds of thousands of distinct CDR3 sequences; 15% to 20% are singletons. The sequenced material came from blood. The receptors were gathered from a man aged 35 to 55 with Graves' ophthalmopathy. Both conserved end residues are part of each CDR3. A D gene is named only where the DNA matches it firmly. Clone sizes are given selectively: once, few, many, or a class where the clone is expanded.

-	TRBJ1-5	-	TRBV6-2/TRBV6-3	CASSYSMRRTNQPQHF	TGTGCCAGCAGTTACTCGATGCGACGGACCAATCAGCCCCAGCATTTT
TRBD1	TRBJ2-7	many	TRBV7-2	CASSLDRGGLYEQYF	TGTGCCAGCAGCCTAGACAGGGGGGGCCTCTACGAGCAGTACTTC
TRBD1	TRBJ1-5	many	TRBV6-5	CASSYFGTDYNQPQHF	TGTGCCAGCAGTTACTTCGGGACAGACTACAATCAGCCCCAGCATTTT
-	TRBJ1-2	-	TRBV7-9	CASSLARSDGYTF	TGTGCCAGCAGCTTAGCGAGGTCAGACGGCTACACCTTC
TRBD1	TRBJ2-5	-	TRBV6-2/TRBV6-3	CASSQYRGPETQYF	TGTGCCAGCAGCCAATACAGGGGTCCAGAGACCCAGTACTTC
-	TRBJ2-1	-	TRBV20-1	CSVSKGHPSYNEQFF	TGCAGTGTTAGTAAGGGACATCCCTCCTACAATGAGCAGTTCTTC
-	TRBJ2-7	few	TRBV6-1	CASSGEAAYEQYF	TGTGCCAGCAGCGGAGAGGCAGCCTACGAGCAGTACTTC
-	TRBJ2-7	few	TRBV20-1	CSAPMTSSYEQYF	TGCAGTGCTCCCATGACTAGTTCCTACGAGCAGTACTTC
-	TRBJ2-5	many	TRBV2	CASSEGGVGETQYF	TGTGCCAGCAGTGAGGGGGGAGTCGGAGAGACCCAGTACTTC
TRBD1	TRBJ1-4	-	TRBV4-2	CASSQGDRGPFFEKLFF	TGTGCCAGCAGCCAAGGGGACAGGGGGCCGTTCTTTGAAAAACTGTTTTTT